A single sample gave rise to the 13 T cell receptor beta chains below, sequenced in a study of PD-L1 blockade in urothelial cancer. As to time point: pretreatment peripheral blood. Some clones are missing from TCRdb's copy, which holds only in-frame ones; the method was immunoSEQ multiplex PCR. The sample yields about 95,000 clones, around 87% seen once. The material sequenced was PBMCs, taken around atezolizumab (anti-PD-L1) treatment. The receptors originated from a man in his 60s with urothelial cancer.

The CDR3 coding sequence is TGTGCCAGCAGCAATAACAGGGGCCTGAATGAAAAACTGTTTTTT. Residues: CASSNNRGLNEKLFF. The rearrangement links TRBV5-4 to TRBJ1-4, with 7 bases matching TRBD1. Germline lookup yields CDR1 SGHNT and CDR2 YYREEE (reference sequence). The CDR3 contains 15 residues. Unmatched junction bases numbered 8, after V lost 4 bases and J lost 5 bases.

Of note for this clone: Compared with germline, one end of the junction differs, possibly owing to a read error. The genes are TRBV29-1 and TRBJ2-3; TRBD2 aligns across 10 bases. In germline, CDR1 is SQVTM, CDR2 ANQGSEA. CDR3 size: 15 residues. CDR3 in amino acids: CSVEASGSSTDTQYF. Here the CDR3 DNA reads TGCAGCGTCGAAGCTAGCGGGAGTAGTACAGATACGCAGTATTTT.

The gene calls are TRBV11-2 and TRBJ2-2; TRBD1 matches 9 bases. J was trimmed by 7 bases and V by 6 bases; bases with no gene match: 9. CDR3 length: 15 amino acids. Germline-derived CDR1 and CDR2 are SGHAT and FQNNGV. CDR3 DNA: TGTGCCAGCAGTCCCGCGGGACAGGGTGGCGGGGAGCTGTTTTTT. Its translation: CASSPAGQGGGELFF. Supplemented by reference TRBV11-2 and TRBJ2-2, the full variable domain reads EAGVAQSPRYKIIEKRQSVAFWCNPISGHATLYWYQQILGQGPKLLIQFQNNGVVDDSQLPKDRFSAERLKGVDSTLKIQPAKLEDSAVYLCASSPAGQGGGELFFGEGSRLTVL.

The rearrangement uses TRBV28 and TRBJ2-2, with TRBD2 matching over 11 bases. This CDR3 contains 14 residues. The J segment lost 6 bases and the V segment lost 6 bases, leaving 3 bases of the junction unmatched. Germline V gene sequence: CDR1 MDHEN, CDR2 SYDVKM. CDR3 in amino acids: CASSLAGGPGELFF. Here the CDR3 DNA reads TGTGCCAGCAGCTTAGCGGGGGGGCCCGGGGAGCTGTTTTTT. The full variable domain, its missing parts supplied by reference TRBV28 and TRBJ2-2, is DVKVTQSSRYLVKRTGEKVFLECVQDMDHENMFWYRQDPGLGLRLIYFSYDVKMKEKGDIPEGYSVSREKKERFSLILESASTNQTSMYLCASSLAGGPGELFFGEGSRLTVL.

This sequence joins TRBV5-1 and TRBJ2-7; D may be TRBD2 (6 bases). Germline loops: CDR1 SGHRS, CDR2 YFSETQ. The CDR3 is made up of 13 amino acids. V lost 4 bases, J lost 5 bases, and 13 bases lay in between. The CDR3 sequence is CASSRTGENEQYF. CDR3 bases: TGCGCCAGCAGCCGGACGGGAGAAAACGAGCAGTACTTC.

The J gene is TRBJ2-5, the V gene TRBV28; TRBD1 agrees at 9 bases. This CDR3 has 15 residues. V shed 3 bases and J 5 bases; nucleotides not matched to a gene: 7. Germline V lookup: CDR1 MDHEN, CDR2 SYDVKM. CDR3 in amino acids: CASSLLQGAKETQYF. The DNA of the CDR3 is TGTGCCAGCAGTTTGTTACAGGGGGCTAAGGAGACCCAGTACTTC.

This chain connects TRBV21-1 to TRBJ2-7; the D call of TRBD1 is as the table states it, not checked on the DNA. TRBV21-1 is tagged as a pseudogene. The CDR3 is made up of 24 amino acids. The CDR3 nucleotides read TGTGCCAGCAGCAAAGAAGGGGGCAGGGGCGTTCAACCTTTGCTTTTCTCCTCCTCCTACGAGCAGTACTTC. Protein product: CASSKEGGRGVQPLLFSSSYEQYF.

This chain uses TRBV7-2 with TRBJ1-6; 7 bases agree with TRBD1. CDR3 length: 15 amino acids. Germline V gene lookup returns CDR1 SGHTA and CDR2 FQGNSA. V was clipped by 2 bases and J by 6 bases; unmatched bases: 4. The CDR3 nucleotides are TGTGCCAGCAGCTTACTCCAGGGGGTTAATTCACCCCTCCACTTT. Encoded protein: CASSLLQGVNSPLHF.

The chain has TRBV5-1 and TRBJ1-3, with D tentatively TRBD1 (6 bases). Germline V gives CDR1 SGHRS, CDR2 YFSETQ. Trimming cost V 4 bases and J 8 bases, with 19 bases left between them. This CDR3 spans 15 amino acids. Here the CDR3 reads CASSLRQVGVDTIYF. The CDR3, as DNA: TGCGCCAGCAGCCTTAGACAGGTGGGAGTGGACACCATATATTTT.

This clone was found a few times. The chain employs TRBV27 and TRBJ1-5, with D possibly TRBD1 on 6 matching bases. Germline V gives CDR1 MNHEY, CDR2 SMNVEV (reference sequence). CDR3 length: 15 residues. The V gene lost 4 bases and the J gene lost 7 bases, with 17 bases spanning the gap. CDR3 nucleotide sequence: TGTGCCAGCAGTTCCACAGGGTGGGAAGAACAGCCCCAGCATTTT. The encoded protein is CASSSTGWEEQPQHF.

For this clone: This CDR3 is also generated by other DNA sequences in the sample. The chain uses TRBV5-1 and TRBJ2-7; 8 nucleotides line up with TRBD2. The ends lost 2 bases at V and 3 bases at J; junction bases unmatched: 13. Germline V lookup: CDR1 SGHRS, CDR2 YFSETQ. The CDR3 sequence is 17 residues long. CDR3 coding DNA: TGCGCCAGCAGCTTTGGGAGTAGCGGGACCCTTCTCTACGAGCAGTACTTC. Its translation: CASSFGSSGTLLYEQYF. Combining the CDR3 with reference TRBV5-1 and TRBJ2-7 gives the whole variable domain KAGVTQTPRYLIKTRGQQVTLSCSPISGHRSVSWYQQTPGQGLQFLFEYFSETQRNKGNFPGRFSGRQFSNSRSEMNVSTLELGDSALYLCASSFGSSGTLLYEQYFGPGTRLTVT.

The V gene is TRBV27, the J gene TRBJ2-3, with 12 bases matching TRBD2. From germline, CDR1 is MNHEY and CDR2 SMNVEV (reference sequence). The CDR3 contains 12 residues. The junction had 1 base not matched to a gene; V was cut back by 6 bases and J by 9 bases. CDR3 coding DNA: TGTGCCAGCAGGACTAGCGGGAGAACGCAGTATTTT. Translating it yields CASRTSGRTQYF.

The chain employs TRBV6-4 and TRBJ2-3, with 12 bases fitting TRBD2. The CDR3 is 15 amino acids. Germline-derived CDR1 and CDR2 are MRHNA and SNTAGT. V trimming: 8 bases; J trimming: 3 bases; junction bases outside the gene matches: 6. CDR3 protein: CASSSGTSGTDTQYF. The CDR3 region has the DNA TGTGCCAGCTCCTCCGGGACTAGCGGGACAGATACGCAGTATTTT.